A single T cell receptor beta chain is shown here with its context. No antigen is known for it. The entry originates in a study of cytomegalovirus exposure and HLA in healthy donors. Whole-study findings and limits: Confirmation was obtained in vitro that a few CMV-associated chains are specific for CMV antigens. Researchers catalogued roughly 170 TCR beta chains as cytomegalovirus-associated.

Some clones are missing from TCRdb's copy, which holds only in-frame ones; the method was immunoSEQ multiplex PCR. The table has more than 75,000 clones, approximately 93% seen once. The CDR3 runs 13 residues. The germline CDR1 and CDR2 sequences are SGHAT and FQNNGV. The germline V and J ends were trimmed by 0 bases and 5 bases, with 7 bases remaining between them. V and J are TRBV11-2 and TRBJ1-1; D is possibly TRBD1 (5 bases). Specimen: PBMCs. The clonotype comes from a young man in good health and CMV-seronegative. The CDR3 region is CASSLDRETEAFF. The CDR3 nucleotides are TGTGCCAGCAGCTTAGACAGGGAAACTGAAGCTTTCTTT.